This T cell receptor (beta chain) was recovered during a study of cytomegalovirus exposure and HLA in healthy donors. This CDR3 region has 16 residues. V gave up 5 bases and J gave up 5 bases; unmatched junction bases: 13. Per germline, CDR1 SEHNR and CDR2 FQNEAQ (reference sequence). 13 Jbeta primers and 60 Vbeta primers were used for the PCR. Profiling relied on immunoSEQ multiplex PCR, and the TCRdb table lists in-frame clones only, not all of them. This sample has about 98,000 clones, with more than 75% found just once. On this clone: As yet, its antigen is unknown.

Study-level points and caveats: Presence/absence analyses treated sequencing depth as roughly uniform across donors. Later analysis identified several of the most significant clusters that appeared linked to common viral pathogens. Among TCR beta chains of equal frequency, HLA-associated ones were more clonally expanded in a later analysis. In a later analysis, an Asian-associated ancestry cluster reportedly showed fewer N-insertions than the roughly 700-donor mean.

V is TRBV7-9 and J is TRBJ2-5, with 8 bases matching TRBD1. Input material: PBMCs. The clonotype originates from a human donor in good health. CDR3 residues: CASSPRTGTRAETQYF. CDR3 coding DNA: TGTGCCAGCAGCCCGCGGACAGGGACGAGGGCGGAGACCCAGTACTTC.